This TCR beta chain was documented in a study of blood T cells in healthy people across ages. A second PCR, run for about 6 to 12 cycles, used a sample-barcoded 5' primer plus a J-beta primer mix. Researchers report that a template-switch adaptor with 12 random nucleotides tagged each cDNA molecule. From the 5' RACE reads, TCRdb called clonotypes with MiXCR, one entry per CDR3 protein. Here the sample spans 600,000 to 850,000 distinct CDR3 sequences, around 25% being singletons. The CDR3 totals 15 residues. Germline assignment: CDR1 SGHVS and CDR2 FQNEAQ. With V trimmed by 8 bases and J by 4 bases, 11 bases remained unmatched. These data also formed part of another study, on T cells of mothers and their children.

The chain carries TRBV7-8 and TRBJ2-7; 10 bases align to TRBD2. The sample taken for sequencing was blood. The receptor's source is a boy between 10 and 17 years old in good health. Here the CDR3 reads CASSTSGRAGYEQYF. CDR3 nucleotide sequence: TGTGCCAGCTCGACGAGCGGGAGGGCTGGGTACGAGCAGTACTTC.